A single sample is the source of the 9 T cell receptor beta chains below, sequenced in a study of radiation and T cells in renal cell carcinoma. Sequencing used immunoSEQ multiplex PCR; TCRdb keeps in-frame clones, though not all of them. The table records 10,000 to 15,000 clones, about 61% of them present only once. The sample's treatment: treatment-naive control, cytoreductive nephrectomy. The sample was tumor tissue, taken from a patient whose treatment was nephrectomy without radiotherapy. These receptors originate from a woman of 80 years or more with renal cell carcinoma.

This clone was detected only once. This chain links TRBV4-1 with TRBJ2-3; weak D call: TRBD2 (6 bases). The length of the CDR3 is 15 residues. Trimming shortened V by 4 bases and J by 1 base, and 12 bases separated the two germline ends. Looked up from germline, CDR1 is MGHRA and CDR2 is YSYEKL. The CDR3 reads CASSRGWGGTDTQYF. The CDR3 DNA sequence: TGCGCCAGCAGCCGAGGGTGGGGGGGCACAGATACGCAGTATTTT.

J is TRBJ2-3 and V is TRBV7-2; 10 bases line up with TRBD2. CDR1 and CDR2 (germline): SGHTA, FQGNSA. With 1 base clipped from V and 5 bases from J, the junction kept 6 bases outside the gene matches. There are 16 residues in the CDR3. CDR3 sequence (DNA): TGTGCCAGCAGCTTAGGACTAGCGGGCCGGGGAGATACGCAGTATTTT. It encodes CASSLGLAGRGDTQYF.

The genes are TRBV29-1 and TRBJ2-3, with TRBD2 matching 8 bases. The CDR3 has 17 residues. In germline, CDR1 is SQVTM, CDR2 ANQGSEA. With 4 bases clipped from V and 0 bases from J, the junction kept 12 bases outside the gene matches. DNA of the CDR3: TGCAGCGTTGGTAGCAGCGGGGGCAGGGGTAGCACAGATACGCAGTATTTT. Translation gives CSVGSSGGRGSTDTQYF.

The table lists this clone with a few counts. The J gene is TRBJ1-6, the V gene TRBV2, with TRBD1 as a possible D gene (5 bases). CDR1 SNHLY and CDR2 FYNNEI come from the germline V gene. Trimming removed 3 bases at V and 10 bases at J, with 19 bases between. The length of the CDR3 is 16 residues. The CDR3 region is CASSERWGGADSPLHF. DNA of the CDR3: TGTGCCAGCAGTGAGAGGTGGGGGGGAGCAGACTCACCCCTCCACTTT. Variable domain in full (rest from reference TRBV2 and TRBJ1-6): EPEVTQTPSHQVTQMGQEVILRCVPISNHLYFYWYRQILGQKVEFLVSFYNNEISEKSEIFDDQFSVERPDGSNFTLKIRSTKLEDSAMYFCASSERWGGADSPLHFGNGTRLTVT.

V and J are TRBV10-3 and TRBJ2-1; D tentatively fits TRBD1 or TRBD2 (5 bases each). The CDR3 is 14 amino acids. Germline assignment: CDR1 ENHRY and CDR2 SYGVKD. Trimming shortened V by 6 bases and J by 0 bases, and 9 bases separated the two germline ends. The CDR3: CAIRGESSYNEQFF. The CDR3 coding sequence is TGTGCCATCAGGGGGGAAAGCTCCTACAATGAGCAGTTCTTC.

This rearrangement joins TRBV28 to TRBJ1-3, with TRBD1 as a possible D gene (6 bases). Trimming pared 8 bases from V and 0 bases from J, leaving 17 bases between. The CDR3 is 16 residues long. Germline V CDR1 and CDR2: MDHEN, SYDVKM. The CDR3 DNA sequence: TGTGCCAGCGTGACAGGTCCGGCGAGCTCTGGAAACACCATATATTTT. This gives the protein CASVTGPASSGNTIYF.

This clone was recorded a few times. This chain links TRBV9 with TRBJ1-4, with TRBD1 identical over 7 bases. CDR1 is SGDLS, CDR2 YYNGEE, per germline. After removal of 0 bases from V and 5 bases from J, the junction contained 4 bases not matched to a gene. The CDR3 has 15 amino acids. CDR3 loop: CASSVEAGGNEKLFF. Written as DNA, the CDR3 is TGTGCCAGCAGCGTAGAGGCAGGGGGGAATGAAAAACTGTTTTTT. The full variable domain, with the rest looked up from reference TRBV9 and TRBJ1-4, is DSGVTQTPKHLITATGQRVTLRCSPRSGDLSVYWYQQSLDQGLQFLIQYYNGEERAKGNILERFSAQQFPDLHSELNLSSLELGDSALYFCASSVEAGGNEKLFFGSGTQLSVL.

The table lists this clone with a few counts. The V and J genes are TRBV4-1 and TRBJ2-7; D possibly uses TRBD1 or TRBD2 (5 bases each). The CDR3 sequence is 15 residues long. Trimming removed 2 bases at V and 2 bases at J, with 13 bases between. The germline V gene has CDR1 MGHRA and CDR2 YSYEKL. CDR3 nucleotides: TGCGCCAGCAGCCAATACCACGGGGACCCCTACGAGCAGTACTTC. Translating gives CASSQYHGDPYEQYF.

CDR3 region: CASSRQTVDEKLFF. Here the CDR3 DNA reads TGTGCCAGTAGCAGACAGACGGTTGATGAAAAACTGTTTTTT. The V call is TRBV19, the J call TRBJ1-4; possible D gene TRBD1, 5 bases. Deletions cut 6 bases from V and 6 bases from J, with 14 bases between. Per the germline V gene, CDR1 is LNHDA and CDR2 is SQIVND (reference sequence). The CDR3 totals 14 residues.